The text below deals with one TCR beta chain. Its antigen is not identified. This may stem from a read error, because a much larger clone lies one nucleotide away. Looked up from germline, CDR1 is GTSNPN and CDR2 is SVGIG (reference sequence). The CDR3 contains 14 residues. The data derive from a study of molecular identifiers for immune sequencing clone quantification. Naive CD8 libraries used 20,000 to 1,000,000 sorted cells and 10%, 30% or 50% RNA. Study-wide findings and caveats: In CMV-specific effectors, clones above 20 copies held over 98% of molecules; naive, under 1%.

TCRdb re-analysed the PCR reads in MiXCR, keeping a single row per CDR3 protein. The profile shows some 590,000 distinct CDR3 sequences, 25% of them singletons. The sequenced sample was naive CD8+ T cells from blood, with Jurkat cell RNA spiked in. As to subset: FACS-sorted CD8+CD4-CCR7+CD45RA+ naive T cells. The source of this sequence is a human donor in good health. Some libraries in this study had Jurkat cell RNA spiked in. The chain employs TRBV30 and TRBJ1-1; TRBD1 might be the D (5 bases). CDR3: CAWRPTGLNTKAFF. The CDR3 DNA reads TGTGCCTGGAGGCCCACAGGCTTGAACACTAAAGCTTTCTTT.